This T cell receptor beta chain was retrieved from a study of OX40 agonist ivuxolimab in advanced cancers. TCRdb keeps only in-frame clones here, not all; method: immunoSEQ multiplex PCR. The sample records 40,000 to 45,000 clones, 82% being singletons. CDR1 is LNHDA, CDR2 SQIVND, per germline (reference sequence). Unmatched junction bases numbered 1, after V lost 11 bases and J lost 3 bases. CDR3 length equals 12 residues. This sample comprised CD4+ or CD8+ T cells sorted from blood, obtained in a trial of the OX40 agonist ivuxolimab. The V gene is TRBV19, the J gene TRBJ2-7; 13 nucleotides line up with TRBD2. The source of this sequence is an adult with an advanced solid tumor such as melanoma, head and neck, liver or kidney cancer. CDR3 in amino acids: CAGTSGVYEQYF. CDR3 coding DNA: TGTGCCGGGACTAGCGGGGTCTACGAGCAGTACTTC.